Below are 3 T cell receptor beta chains sequenced from a single sample in a study of control samples from healthy donors and cancer patients. Sequencing used immunoSEQ multiplex PCR; TCRdb keeps in-frame clones, though not all of them. The top ten hold around 3.6% of the sample, which has tens of thousands of clones, about 93% seen once. Input material: blood. The receptor set was obtained from a woman aged 45 to 65 in good health.

The chain is built from TRBV28 and TRBJ2-4; D is possibly TRBD2 (7 bases). The ends were cut back, 11 bases at V and 0 bases at J, with 17 bases in the middle. CDR1 and CDR2 from the germline V gene are MDHEN and SYDVKM. The CDR3 runs to 15 residues. Written as DNA, the CDR3 is TGTGCCTCTACCGAGGGGGGGCTAGCCAAAAACATTCAGTACTTC. It yields the protein CASTEGGLAKNIQYF.

This chain joins TRBV5-8 and TRBJ2-7, with unresolved D. The CDR3 length is 17 residues. Germline CDR1 SGHTS, CDR2 YDEGEE. Trimming took 2 bases from V and 6 from J, leaving 24 bases between them. DNA of the CDR3: TGTGCCAGCAGCTTAGAGGCTCGAGGCGTTAGTCTTTTCGAGCAGTACTTC. Translated: CASSLEARGVSLFEQYF.

This clone was seen only a few times. The V and J genes are TRBV6-5 and TRBJ1-1, with a possible D match to TRBD1 (5 bases). This CDR3 is built from 13 residues. The germline V gene encodes CDR1 MNHEY and CDR2 SVGAGI. V lost 8 bases, J lost 5 bases, and 15 bases lay in between. DNA for the CDR3: TGTGCCAGCCTCAGACGGGGGGAAACTGAAGCTTTCTTT. Amino acid sequence: CASLRRGETEAFF.